Listed here are 32 T cell receptor beta chains from one sample, sequenced in a study of CD8+ T cells in alopecia areata. It was cDNA, reverse transcribed from extracted RNA, that served as the sequencing template. The method was immunoSEQ multiplex PCR; TCRdb's version includes in-frame clones alone and lacks a portion of them. The record shows about 110,000 clones for this sample, with no singletons present. The source material was lesional skin. The receptors originated from a C3H/HeJ mouse with alopecia areata. For this strain, the MHC haplotype corresponds to H2-k.

This clone was seen ten or more times. Mouse germline and gene names are used. With the read ending 4 residues before the CDR3 end, the germline J gene is used to fill in that end. V gene TRBV13-3 combines with J gene TRBJ2-7; D may be TRBD1 (5 bases). The CDR3 is 14 residues long. Germline assignment: CDR1 NNHDY and CDR2 SYVADS. Between the trimmed V and J ends, which lost 2 bases and 0 bases, there was a span of 9 bases. CDR3 DNA (partial): TGTGCCAGCAGTGACCCGACAGCCTCCTAT. Its protein product is CASSDPTASY. The CDR3 reads in full as CASSDPTASYEQYF.

A remark on this clone: Here the gene names and germline are mouse. Read data end 4 residues before the CDR3 end; the end is taken from the germline J gene. The chain recombines TRBV19 with TRBJ2-3; 11 nucleotides align to TRBD2. The CDR3 loop spans 17 amino acids. CDR1 FNHDT and CDR2 SITEND come from the germline V gene (reference sequence). V trimming: 2 bases; J trimming: 0 bases; junction bases outside the gene matches: 5. The CDR3 is CASSMDWGAFSAETLYF. CDR3 bases read: TGTGCCAGCAGTATGGACTGGGGGGCCTTTAGTGCAGAA.

Only a few counts were recorded for this clone. Gene and germline names: mouse. Read coverage stops 4 residues before the CDR3 terminus; the germline J gene supplies the remainder. V and J are TRBV31 and TRBJ1-4, with 7 bases aligning to TRBD1. V lost 0 bases to trimming and J lost 4 bases; unmatched junction nucleotides: 8. The CDR3 is made up of 16 amino acids. Germline lookup yields CDR1 GKSSPN and CDR2 SITVG. CDR3 loop: CAWSLEGAGGNERLFF. The sequenced CDR3 bases are TGTGCCTGGAGTCTAGAGGGGGCGGGAGGCAACGAA. Filled out from reference TRBV31 and TRBJ1-4, the complete variable domain reads AQTIHQWPVAEIKAVGSPLSLGCTIKGKSSPNLYWYWQATGGTLQQLFYSITVGQVESVVQLNLSASRPKDDQFILSTEKLLLSHSGFYLCAWSLEGAGGNERLFFGHGTKLSVL.

This clone was seen a handful of times. Germline and genes: mouse. Coverage ceases 4 residues before the CDR3 finishes, and the germline J gene fills in the end. The chain employs TRBV1 and TRBJ2-3, with 10 bases aligning to TRBD1. V shed 0 bases and J 3 bases; nucleotides not matched to a gene: 6. CDR3 length: 17 amino acids. Germline lookup yields CDR1 NSQYPW and CDR2 LRSPGD (reference sequence). CDR3 region: CTCSADPGTGEAETLYF. The part of the CDR3 DNA that was read is TGCACCTGCAGTGCAGATCCCGGGACAGGGGAGGCAGAA. Filled out from reference TRBV1 and TRBJ2-3, the complete variable domain reads VTLLEQNPRWRLVPRGQAVNLRCILKNSQYPWMSWYQQDLQKQLQWLFTLRSPGDKEVKSLPGADYLATRVTDTELRLQVANMSQGRTLYCTCSADPGTGEAETLYFGSGTRLTVL.

This clone was observed a few times. The gene names here belong to mouse. The read ends 4 residues early relative to the CDR3; the germline J gene fills the gap. The chain uses TRBV13-3 and TRBJ2-1, with 14 bases matching TRBD2. CDR1 and CDR2 from the germline V gene are NNHDY and SYVADS. The CDR3 spans 16 residues. The CDR3 region is CASSDARDWGGSEQFF. The covered CDR3 bases are TGTGCCAGCAGTGATGCCCGGGACTGGGGGGGCTCT.

Concerning this clone: Mouse germline and gene names are used. The CDR3 extends 4 residues past the end of the read, so its final part is completed from the germline J gene. The chain uses TRBV17 and TRBJ2-7, with 10 nucleotides matching TRBD1. Germline lookup yields CDR1 MNHDT and CDR2 YYDKIL. The CDR3 consists of 16 residues. CDR3 DNA (partial): TGTGCTAGCAGTAGAGATCGAGGGACAGGGGAGTAT. Protein sequence: CASSRDRGTGEY. In full, the CDR3 reads CASSRDRGTGEYEQYF.

This clone was counted between two and nine times. Mouse gene names apply. The sequenced fragment ends 4 residues before the CDR3 boundary, so the rest is inferred from the germline J gene. The J gene is TRBJ2-1, the V gene TRBV13-3; 13 nucleotides align to TRBD2. The CDR3 length is 15 residues. V trimming: 6 bases; J trimming: 6 bases; junction bases outside the gene matches: 6. Germline V gene sequence: CDR1 NNHDY, CDR2 SYVADS. This chain's CDR3 is CASTRTGGAVAEQFF. The DNA read from the CDR3 is TGTGCCAGCACCCGGACTGGGGGGGCGGTTGCT.

This clone has only a few counts. TCRdb's protein does not match the DNA translation at residue 9; the protein provided is translated from the DNA. Mouse gene names and germline throughout. Sequencing ends 3 residues short of the CDR3 end; the germline J gene provides the rest. The genes are TRBV13-3 and TRBJ1-3; 7 nucleotides agree with TRBD1. V shed 5 bases and J 8 bases; nucleotides not matched to a gene: 4. The CDR3 has 12 residues. Per germline, CDR1 NNHDY and CDR2 SYVADS. This chain's CDR3 is CASRGRGDTLYF. The DNA read from the CDR3 is TGTGCCAGCAGAGGCAGGGGGGATACG.

Worth noting for this clone: Gene names are mouse gene names. The read ends 4 residues before the CDR3 terminus; that terminus is restored from the germline J gene. The chain is built from TRBV17 and TRBJ2-2, with a possible D match to TRBD2 (6 bases). Germline CDR1 is MNHDT and CDR2 is YYDKIL. Trimming took 3 bases from V and 1 from J, leaving 12 bases between them. The CDR3 is 16 residues long. Here the CDR3 reads CASSSRLGKNTGQLYF. The CDR3 DNA, read in part, is TGTGCTAGCAGTAGTCGCCTGGGGAAAAACACCGGG. Complete variable domain (other parts from reference TRBV17 and TRBJ2-2): DTTVKQNPRYKLARVGKPVNLICSQTMNHDTMYWYQKKPNQAPKLLLFYYDKILNREADTFEKFQSSRPNNSFCSLYIGSAGLEYSAMYLCASSSRLGKNTGQLYFGEGSKLTVL.

Comments on this clone: These gene names are mouse names. The CDR3 end falls 4 residues outside the read, so it is completed with the germline J gene. This sequence joins TRBV1 and TRBJ2-1; tentatively, D is TRBD1 (6 bases). This CDR3 spans 14 amino acids. CDR1 NSQYPW and CDR2 LRSPGD come from the germline V gene (reference sequence). The CDR3 is CTCSADRGEAEQFF. Partial CDR3 DNA: TGCACCTGCAGTGCAGACAGGGGAGAGGCT.

This clone appeared many times. Gene names and germline refer to mouse. Coverage ceases 4 residues before the CDR3 finishes, and the germline J gene fills in the end. The chain uses TRBV13-3 and TRBJ2-7; no reliable D call. Germline V gene data show CDR1 as NNHDY and CDR2 as SYVADS. V lost 5 bases and J 1 base, leaving 7 bases between the germline ends. The CDR3 contains 12 residues. CDR3 region: CASRSRSYEQYF. The sequenced CDR3 bases are TGTGCCAGCAGATCCAGGTCCTAT.

Comment on this clone: Mouse names are used for the genes. The read ends 4 residues shy of where the CDR3 ends; the end is completed using the germline J gene. This chain uses TRBV17 with TRBJ1-4; 10 bases fit TRBD1. This CDR3 has 13 residues. The germline V gene encodes CDR1 MNHDT and CDR2 YYDKIL. J was trimmed by 6 bases and V by 7 bases; bases with no gene match: 2. Here the CDR3 reads CASKGQGHERLFF. The CDR3 DNA, read in part, is TGTGCTAGCAAGGGACAGGGGCACGAA.

This clone turned up a few times. The gene symbols are mouse symbols. The observed sequence ends 4 residues before the CDR3 terminus, with the missing tail filled in from the germline J gene. The gene calls are TRBV1 and TRBJ1-4; 10 nucleotides line up with TRBD1. CDR1 is NSQYPW and CDR2 is LRSPGD in the germline V gene (reference sequence). The V gene end was trimmed by 4 bases and the J gene end by 2 bases; junction bases not matched to a gene: 4. The CDR3 totals 16 residues. The CDR3 loop is CTCSGDRGESNERLFF. The part of the CDR3 DNA that was read is TGCACCTGCAGTGGGGACAGGGGAGAGTCCAACGAA.

Concerning this clone itself: Gene names are the mouse ones. The sequenced fragment ends 4 residues before the CDR3 boundary, so the rest is inferred from the germline J gene. The chain carries TRBV13-3 and TRBJ2-5; 11 bases map to TRBD2. The CDR3 is 15 residues long. Germline CDR1 NNHDY, CDR2 SYVADS. The ends lost 5 bases at V and 1 base at J; junction bases unmatched: 3. The CDR3 sequence: CASRGLGGDQDTQYF. Incomplete CDR3 DNA: TGTGCCAGCAGAGGACTGGGGGGCGACCAAGAC. The full variable domain, with the rest looked up from reference TRBV13-3 and TRBJ2-5, is EAAVTQSPRSKVAVTGGKVTLSCHQTNNHDYMYWYRQDTGHGLRLIHYSYVADSTEKGDIPDGYKASRPSQENFSLILELASLSQTAVYFCASRGLGGDQDTQYFGPGTRLLVL.

There are many counts of this clone. Gene names denote mouse genes. Read data end 4 residues before the CDR3 end; the end is taken from the germline J gene. The chain links TRBV13-3 to TRBJ2-7; perhaps TRBD2 as D (6 bases). Germline loops: CDR1 NNHDY, CDR2 SYVADS. CDR3 length equals 13 residues. The sequenced CDR3 bases are TGTGCCAGCAGTGAGTACTGGGAGTAT. This translates into CASSEYWEY. The whole CDR3 sequence is CASSEYWEYEQYF.

This clone came up a few times. Gene names and germline refer to mouse. The read terminates 4 residues before the CDR3 end, so the remaining end is supplied by the germline J gene. V usage is TRBV17 and J usage is TRBJ2-2; 12 bases agree with TRBD1. The germline V gene has CDR1 MNHDT and CDR2 YYDKIL. This CDR3 is built from 16 residues. Trimming removed 5 bases from V and 2 bases from J; junction bases left unmatched: 3. The sequenced CDR3 bases are TGTGCTAGCAGTGCCGGGACAGGGGGCAACACCGGG. Its protein product is CASSAGTGGNTG. Given in full, the CDR3 is CASSAGTGGNTGQLYF.

There are a few counts of this clone. The gene names given are mouse names. The read is 4 residues too short to cover the CDR3 end, so that end is filled in from the germline J gene. The chain joins TRBV1 to TRBJ1-1; 8 bases are a match to TRBD1. Germline values: CDR1 NSQYPW, CDR2 LRSPGD (reference sequence). Germline trimming cut 3 bases from V and 0 bases from J; bases unmatched to any gene: 3. This CDR3 has 15 residues. The CDR3 loop is CTCSAQGQANTEVFF. Incomplete CDR3 DNA: TGCACCTGCAGTGCTCAGGGACAGGCAAACACA. The whole variable domain, filled in from reference TRBV1 and TRBJ1-1, reads VTLLEQNPRWRLVPRGQAVNLRCILKNSQYPWMSWYQQDLQKQLQWLFTLRSPGDKEVKSLPGADYLATRVTDTELRLQVANMSQGRTLYCTCSAQGQANTEVFFGKGTRLTVV.

About this clone itself: Gene labels here are mouse ones. The CDR3 is cut off 4 residues early in the read; its end comes from the germline J gene. Other DNA sequences in the same sample also yield this CDR3. The chain joins TRBV13-3 to TRBJ2-5; 10 bases map to TRBD1. The CDR3 runs 13 residues. Germline values: CDR1 NNHDY, CDR2 SYVADS. Here the CDR3 reads CASRTGGGDTQYF. CDR3 DNA (partial): TGTGCCAGCAGGACAGGGGGCGGGGAC. The full variable domain, its missing parts supplied by reference TRBV13-3 and TRBJ2-5, is EAAVTQSPRSKVAVTGGKVTLSCHQTNNHDYMYWYRQDTGHGLRLIHYSYVADSTEKGDIPDGYKASRPSQENFSLILELASLSQTAVYFCASRTGGGDTQYFGPGTRLLVL.

This clone was counted between two and nine times. The genes are named according to mouse. Sequencing ends 4 residues short of the CDR3 end; the germline J gene provides the rest. V usage is TRBV13-3 and J usage is TRBJ2-3; TRBD1 aligns across 8 bases. This CDR3 is 16 amino acids long. The germline gives CDR1 NNHDY, CDR2 SYVADS. The trim removed 1 base at V and 0 bases at J, leaving 4 bases unmatched. CDR3 protein: CASSDRQGSSAETLYF. Incomplete CDR3 DNA: TGTGCCAGCAGTGATCGACAGGGGTCTAGTGCAGAA.

About this clone: Gene labels here are mouse ones. The read stops 4 residues short of the end of the CDR3; the missing end is completed from the germline J gene. The same CDR3 arises from other DNA sequences in this sample as well. The chain carries TRBV13-3 and TRBJ1-2; TRBD1 aligns across 8 bases. CDR1 and CDR2 (germline): NNHDY, SYVADS. The CDR3 is made up of 14 amino acids. The trim removed 5 bases at V and 4 bases at J, leaving 7 bases unmatched. The sequenced CDR3 bases are TGTGCCAGCAGCGTTGGACAGGGAGGCTCC. It encodes CASSVGQGGS. The entire CDR3 protein is CASSVGQGGSDYTF.

Note on this clone: Mouse gene names apply. Read coverage stops 4 residues before the CDR3 terminus; the germline J gene supplies the remainder. This chain joins TRBV13-3 and TRBJ2-1; 9 positions agree with TRBD1. V shed 5 bases and J 4 bases; nucleotides not matched to a gene: 4. The CDR3 covers 14 residues. Per the germline V gene, CDR1 is NNHDY and CDR2 is SYVADS. CDR3 amino acids: CASSPDRGYAEQFF. The part of the CDR3 DNA that was read is TGTGCCAGCAGCCCCGACAGGGGGTATGCT.

In its sample, this clone was seen a few times. Gene names are the mouse ones. Sequencing ends 4 residues short of the CDR3 end; the germline J gene provides the rest. V is TRBV19 and J is TRBJ2-5; 8 positions agree with TRBD1. J was trimmed by 2 bases and V by 2 bases; bases with no gene match: 4. The CDR3 is made up of 15 amino acids. CDR1 is FNHDT, CDR2 SITEND, per germline (reference sequence). CDR3 amino acids: CASSIFRGRQDTQYF. The DNA read from the CDR3 is TGTGCCAGCAGTATCTTCAGGGGGCGCCAAGAC.

About this clone: The gene names here belong to mouse. The read terminates 4 residues ahead of where the CDR3 ends, so the germline J gene completes it. The chain links TRBV19 to TRBJ2-7; 9 bases map to TRBD2. The CDR3 totals 14 residues. Unmatched junction bases numbered 7, after V lost 6 bases and J lost 3 bases. CDR1 is FNHDT, CDR2 SITEND, per germline (reference sequence). The CDR3 loop is CASTQTGGHYEQYF. The CDR3 DNA, read in part, is TGTGCCAGCACCCAGACTGGGGGCCACTAT.

This clone was counted a few times. Mouse gene names apply. The CDR3 extends 4 residues past the end of the read, so its final part is completed from the germline J gene. The J gene is TRBJ2-7, the V gene TRBV13-3; TRBD2 matches at 12 bases. J lost 0 bases, V lost 0 bases, and 4 bases had no gene match. The CDR3 covers 17 residues. Germline V gene sequence: CDR1 NNHDY, CDR2 SYVADS. Partial CDR3 DNA: TGTGCCAGCAGTGATGCGACTGGGGGGGCCAGCTCCTAT. Translation gives CASSDATGGASSY. Given in full, the CDR3 is CASSDATGGASSYEQYF.

This clone showed up just a few times. Germline and genes: mouse. CDR3 DNA, as far as it was read: TGTGCAAGCAGCTGGACAGGGGAGGAC. Its protein is CASSWTGED. The whole CDR3 is CASSWTGEDTQYF. The J gene is TRBJ2-5, the V gene TRBV16; 9 bases fit TRBD1. The CDR3 end lies 4 residues beyond the end of the read and is filled in from the germline J gene. In germline, CDR1 is SGHSA, CDR2 FRNQAP. The CDR3 loop spans 13 amino acids.

The table lists this clone with a few counts. The genes are named according to mouse. The observed sequence ends 4 residues before the CDR3 terminus, with the missing tail filled in from the germline J gene. The chain carries TRBV1 and TRBJ2-1; possible D gene TRBD1, 6 bases. V was cut by 0 bases and J by 4 bases, with 16 bases left in between. This CDR3 spans 17 amino acids. Germline loops: CDR1 NSQYPW, CDR2 LRSPGD (reference sequence). The covered CDR3 bases are TGCACCTGCAGTGCAGATCGAGGGGGAGAGGGTTATGCT. Translated: CTCSADRGGEGYA. The whole CDR3 sequence reads CTCSADRGGEGYAEQFF.

The sample holds many counts of this clone. Here the gene names and germline are mouse. The CDR3 goes on 4 residues after the read ends, and that part is filled in from the germline J gene. V and J are TRBV1 and TRBJ2-7; D remains ambiguous. The CDR3 has 12 amino acids. Germline CDR1 NSQYPW, CDR2 LRSPGD (reference sequence). The CDR3 protein is CTCSAPLHEQYF. The CDR3 DNA, read in part, is TGCACCTGCAGCGCCCCGCTGCAT.

As regards this clone: The gene names here belong to mouse. Sequencing ends 4 residues short of the CDR3 end; the germline J gene provides the rest. The rearrangement uses TRBV19 and TRBJ1-1; perhaps TRBD1 as D (6 bases). The CDR3 extends over 15 amino acids. V lost 1 base to trimming and J lost 1 base, with 11 bases between them. The V gene's germline CDR1 is FNHDT and CDR2 SITEND (reference sequence). The CDR3 is CASSITRGGNTEVFF. CDR3 bases read: TGTGCCAGCAGTATAACCAGAGGGGGAAACACA.

Remarks on this clone: Each gene name is a mouse one. Coverage ceases 4 residues before the CDR3 finishes, and the germline J gene fills in the end. V gene TRBV5 combines with J gene TRBJ1-1; D remains ambiguous. This CDR3 is 14 amino acids long. With 0 bases removed from V and 0 bases from J, the gap between germline ends came to 5 bases. Germline V CDR1 and CDR2: LGHNA, YNLKQL (reference sequence). The CDR3 here is CASSQDLANTEVFF. Incomplete CDR3 DNA: TGTGCCAGCAGCCAAGATTTGGCAAACACA.

This clone was picked up a small number of times. Gene names denote mouse genes. The read ends 4 residues before the CDR3 terminus; that terminus is restored from the germline J gene. This chain joins TRBV1 and TRBJ1-4; D is perhaps TRBD1 (5 bases). Germline V gives CDR1 NSQYPW, CDR2 LRSPGD (reference sequence). The CDR3 spans 13 residues. With 3 bases removed from V and 6 bases from J, the gap between germline ends came to 8 bases. This CDR3 reads CTCSAQGYERLFF. CDR3 DNA (partial): TGCACCTGCAGTGCTCAGGGTTACGAA. Filled out from reference TRBV1 and TRBJ1-4, the complete variable domain reads VTLLEQNPRWRLVPRGQAVNLRCILKNSQYPWMSWYQQDLQKQLQWLFTLRSPGDKEVKSLPGADYLATRVTDTELRLQVANMSQGRTLYCTCSAQGYERLFFGHGTKLSVL.

This clone was picked up a small number of times. Gene names denote mouse genes. The read stops 4 residues short of the end of the CDR3; the missing end is completed from the germline J gene. The chain combines TRBV13-3 with TRBJ1-1; TRBD1 agrees at 7 bases. Germline assignment: CDR1 NNHDY and CDR2 SYVADS. The CDR3 extends over 14 amino acids. Germline trimming cut 4 bases from V and 0 bases from J; bases unmatched to any gene: 3. The chain's CDR3 is CASSLQGTNTEVFF. CDR3 bases read: TGTGCCAGCAGTCTACAGGGGACAAACACA.

This clone was counted between two and nine times. Mouse gene names and germline throughout. The CDR3 is cut off 4 residues early in the read; its end comes from the germline J gene. V gene TRBV13-3 combines with J gene TRBJ2-1; TRBD2 agrees at 12 bases. The V gene end was trimmed by 3 bases and the J gene end by 3 bases; junction bases not matched to a gene: 13. The CDR3 spans 19 residues. Germline V CDR1 and CDR2: NNHDY, SYVADS. The CDR3 sequence: CASSAIDWGGEGGYAEQFF. Partial CDR3 DNA: TGTGCCAGCAGTGCAATCGACTGGGGGGGCGAAGGAGGCTATGCT.